This is a list of T cell receptor beta chains from one sample in a study of shared clonotypes between healthy human individuals. This table comes from immunoSEQ multiplex PCR, and its TCRdb copy is limited to in-frame clones, with some not included. The table lists about 1.5 million clones, 98% of them singletons. Input material: naive CD4+ T cells sorted from blood. These receptors were taken from a man aged 25 to 45 in good health. Both conserved end residues are part of each CDR3. Fields, in order: V gene, clone size, D gene, J gene, CDR3 DNA, CDR3 protein. The D gene is left open where the match is weak. Expanded clones get a size class; other rows say once, few or many, or leave the size out.

>TRBV5-1|-|-|TRBJ1-2
TGCGCCAGCAGCTTGGCTCCGGGGGCGGATGGCTACACCTTC
CASSLAPGADGYTF
>TRBV11-2|-|-|TRBJ2-7
TGTGCCAGCACTCAGGGGGGGCAGCACGGCACCTACGAGCAGTACTTC
CASTQGGQHGTYEQYF
>TRBV7-8|once|-|TRBJ2-6
TGTGCCAGCAGCCCGAACATGGCAGGGGCTGGGGCCAACGTCCTGACTTTC
CASSPNMAGAGANVLTF
>TRBV7-2|-|-|TRBJ2-6
TGTGCCACCCCATCACCACCCCCCGGGAGGGCCAACGTCCTGACTTTC
CATPSPPPGRANVLTF
>TRBV5-4|-|-|TRBJ2-3
TGTGCCAGCAGCTTCGAGGATCTCAAGTTCGCTAGCACAGATACGCAGTATTTT
CASSFEDLKFASTDTQYF
>TRBV11-3|-|-|TRBJ2-2
TGTGCCAGCAGCTTACGGGGGGCCGAGGAGCTGTTTTTT
CASSLRGAEELFF
>TRBV9|-|TRBD2|TRBJ2-1
TGTGCCAGCAGCGTAGGGTTAGCGGGAGCCTTTCCCTCCTACAATGAGCAGTTCTTC
CASSVGLAGAFPSYNEQFF
>TRBV7-2|-|-|TRBJ2-1
TGTGCCAGCAGCCAAGGGTTTTACAATGAGCAGTTCTTC
CASSQGFYNEQFF
>TRBV28|-|TRBD1|TRBJ1-2
TGTGCCACTGTCCGTGGGACAGGGGATATCGGCACCTTC
CATVRGTGDIGTF
>TRBV5-6|-|-|TRBJ2-1
TGTGCCAGCAGCTCCCTTGGGGGGCGCGCCTACAATGAGCAGTTCTTC
CASSSLGGRAYNEQFF
>TRBV19|-|-|TRBJ1-5
TGTGCCAGTAGTATCCTGGTCTATAGCAATCAGCCCCAGCATTTT
CASSILVYSNQPQHF
>TRBV5-4|-|TRBD2|TRBJ2-1
TGTGCCAGCAGCTTGGAAGGGGGAGGCGGGAGGGAGCAGTTCTTC
CASSLEGGGGREQFF
>TRBV10-3|-|-|TRBJ2-3
TGTGCCATCAGTATGGGATCCAGGCCTGACACAGATACGCAGTATTTT
CAISMGSRPDTDTQYF
>TRBV27|-|-|TRBJ2-7
TGTGCCAGCAGTTTAGTGGCTGGGGCGCAAAACGAGCAGTACTTC
CASSLVAGAQNEQYF
>TRBV6-6|-|TRBD2|TRBJ2-2
TGTGCCAGCAGTTACGGACTAGACAACACCGGGGAGCTGTTTTTT
CASSYGLDNTGELFF
>TRBV7-6|once|TRBD2|TRBJ2-1
TGTGCCAGCAGCTCCTTGGCGGGAGGGAGCCCCTACAATGAGCAGTTCTTC
CASSSLAGGSPYNEQFF
>TRBV28|-|-|TRBJ1-1
TGTGCCAGCAGTCCTCGACTCGGACAGAACACTGAAGCTTTCTTT
CASSPRLGQNTEAFF
>TRBV9|-|TRBD2|TRBJ2-1
TGTGCCAGCAGCGTAGACAGCGGGGGCTACAATGAGCAGTTCTTC
CASSVDSGGYNEQFF
>TRBV7-2|-|TRBD2|TRBJ2-7
TGTGCCAGCAGCCTAGGGGGGGCGCTAGCGGGAATTTCGTACGAGCAGTACTTC
CASSLGGALAGISYEQYF
>TRBV4-3|once|-|TRBJ1-5
TGCGCCAGCAGCCCAAGGGGTAGGCAGCCCCAGCATTTT
CASSPRGRQPQHF
>TRBV7-6|-|-|TRBJ1-2
TGTGCCAGCAGCCACCGGACCACACTACCAACTAACTATGGCTACACCTTC
CASSHRTTLPTNYGYTF
>TRBV28|-|-|TRBJ2-7
TGTGCCAGCAGTTCCCGGCTCATCGGGCCCTACGAGCAGTACTTC
CASSSRLIGPYEQYF
>TRBV27|-|TRBD1|TRBJ2-5
TGTGCCAGCAGTCCCTCTGGACAGGGCAGGACCCAGTACTTC
CASSPSGQGRTQYF
>TRBV5-1|once|-|TRBJ2-3
TGCGCCAGCAGCTTGGTAGGGGTTGGGGATACGCAGTATTTT
CASSLVGVGDTQYF
>TRBV20-1|-|-|TRBJ2-3
TGCAGTGCTAGAATCCAAGATACGCAGTATTTT
CSARIQDTQYF
>TRBV14|-|TRBD2|TRBJ2-5
TGTGCCAGCAGCCACCTCCCCCCTAGCGGTCGTGGTGGAGAGACCCAGTACTTC
CASSHLPPSGRGGETQYF
>TRBV11-3|-|-|TRBJ2-1
TGTGCCAGCAGCTTTGGAGGTAGAGATGAGCAGTTCTTC
CASSFGGRDEQFF
>TRBV19|-|-|TRBJ1-2
TGTGCCAGTAGCATAAGGGATACTAACTATGGCTACACCTTC
CASSIRDTNYGYTF
>TRBV28|-|-|TRBJ2-3
TGTGCCAGCACTTCCGGGACCGGTACGCAGTATTTT
CASTSGTGTQYF
>TRBV5-1|once|-|TRBJ2-4
TGCGCCAGCAGCTTGGGGGCTACCAAAAACATTCAGTACTTC
CASSLGATKNIQYF
>TRBV5-1|-|-|TRBJ1-2
TGCGCCAGCAGCTTGGGCAGTGACCTTCATGGCTACACCTTC
CASSLGSDLHGYTF
>TRBV14|-|TRBD1|TRBJ1-4
TGTGCCAGCAGCCAAGTGCAAGGAGGGGGCCTTGAAAAACTGTTTTTT
CASSQVQGGGLEKLFF
>TRBV5-1|-|-|TRBJ2-1
TGCGCCAGCAGCTTTTCCCCGACCTCCTACAATGAGCAGTTCTTC
CASSFSPTSYNEQFF
>TRBV28|-|TRBD1|TRBJ1-1
TGTGCCAGCAGTTCTCCGGGACAGCAGAACACTGAAGCTTTCTTT
CASSSPGQQNTEAFF
>TRBV7-2|-|TRBD2|TRBJ2-7
TGTGCCAGCAGCTTAGGCCCGAAGGTAGCGGGAGGGCCCTACGAGCAGTACTTC
CASSLGPKVAGGPYEQYF
>TRBV7-8|-|-|TRBJ2-2
TGTGCCAGCAGCTCTCCCCGGCGCACTGTCCCCGGGGAGCTGTTTTTT
CASSSPRRTVPGELFF
>TRBV7-9|-|-|TRBJ2-3
TGTGCCAGCAGCCCTAGCAGAAGCACAGATACGCAGTATTTT
CASSPSRSTDTQYF
>TRBV10-3|-|TRBD1|TRBJ2-7
TGTGCCATCGCCTCAGGGGGTGCTACCTACGAGCAGTACTTC
CAIASGGATYEQYF
>TRBV5-8|-|TRBD1|TRBJ2-2
TGTGCCAGCAGCAGACGACAGGGGACGAACACCGGGGAGCTGTTTTTT
CASSRRQGTNTGELFF
>TRBV5-4|-|-|TRBJ1-1
TGTGCCAGCAGCTTGGGACCGAACACTGAAGCTTTCTTT
CASSLGPNTEAFF
>TRBV20-1|-|-|TRBJ1-4
TGCAGTGCTAGAGATCGAGAAAAACTGTTTTTT
CSARDREKLFF
>TRBV6-5|-|TRBD2|TRBJ2-3
TGTGCCAGCAGTACCCGACTAGCAAGAGATACGCAGTATTTT
CASSTRLARDTQYF
>TRBV23-1|-|-|TRBJ2-3
TGCGCCAGCAGGATTAGCACAGATACGCAGTATTTT
CASRISTDTQYF
>TRBV10-3|-|TRBD1|TRBJ1-1
TGTGCCATCAGTAACCCGGGACAGGGGAGGTCTGAAGCTTTCTTT
CAISNPGQGRSEAFF
>TRBV28|-|-|TRBJ1-5
TGTGCCAGCACCGTGACAGGACCTAGCAATCAGCCCCAGCATTTT
CASTVTGPSNQPQHF
>TRBV5-1|-|TRBD2|TRBJ2-7
TGCGCCAGCAGCATTCGACTAGCGGAAAACTACGAGCAGTACTTC
CASSIRLAENYEQYF
>TRBV29-1|-|TRBD1|TRBJ2-5
TGCAGCGTTCGGGACAGGAGGGATGGGGGAACCCAGTACTTC
CSVRDRRDGGTQYF
>TRBV18|-|-|TRBJ2-5
TGTGCCAGCTCACCACCGGCCGAGACCCAGTACTTC
CASSPPAETQYF
>TRBV25-1|-|-|TRBJ1-2
TGTGCCAGCCAAACAACAGGGACGTCCGTGAGTGGCTACACCTTC
CASQTTGTSVSGYTF
>TRBV6-1|-|-|TRBJ2-7
TGTGCCAGCAGTGAAGCCCGGATAGGTCTAGCCCAACTGAGGTCCTACGAGCAGTACTTC
CASSEARIGLAQLRSYEQYF
>TRBV11-1|-|-|TRBJ1-5
TGTGCCAGCCTATTACTGTGGAGGAATCAGCCCCAGCATTTT
CASLLLWRNQPQHF
>TRBV18|once|TRBD1|TRBJ1-2
TGTGCCAGCTCACCTCAGGGGGATATCTATGGCTACACCTTC
CASSPQGDIYGYTF
>TRBV18|-|-|TRBJ1-1
TGTGCCAGCTCCCCCGGGCGGTTAGGAGACACTGAAGCTTTCTTT
CASSPGRLGDTEAFF
>TRBV7-8|once|TRBD2|TRBJ2-5
TGTGCCAGCGGTCCTTCTTGGGGACTAGCGGGAGGAGAGACCCAGTACTTC
CASGPSWGLAGGETQYF
>TRBV5-1|-|TRBD1|TRBJ2-1
TGCGCCAGCAGCTCGCCAAACCGGGACAGGACAAATGAGCAGTTCTTC
CASSSPNRDRTNEQFF